Each of the 10 T cell receptor beta chains below was sequenced from the same sample in a study of technical replicates of blood from a few donors. Assay used: immunoSEQ multiplex PCR; TCRdb lists only in-frame clones, some missing. The sample lists approximately 80,000 clones; 95% to 98% were seen once. Sequencing was carried out using T cells isolated from PBMCs. The receptors here all came from a human donor in good health.

The chain combines TRBV10-2 with TRBJ1-5, with a possible D match to TRBD1 (6 bases). Trimming removed 0 bases at V and 4 bases at J, with 10 bases between. Germline-derived CDR1 and CDR2 are WSHSY and SAAADI. The CDR3 runs to 15 residues. CDR3 in amino acids: CASSESGHQNQPQHF. CDR3 nucleotides: TGCGCCAGCAGTGAGTCGGGACATCAGAATCAGCCCCAGCATTTT.

The rearrangement uses TRBV10-1 and TRBJ2-1, with 7 bases that match TRBD2. The CDR3 loop spans 14 amino acids. Germline-derived CDR1 and CDR2 are WNHNN and SYGVQD (reference sequence). V was clipped by 2 bases and J by 5 bases; unmatched bases: 3. The CDR3 DNA sequence: TGCGCCAGCAGTGAGAGCGGGGAAAACAATGAGCAGTTCTTC. As protein: CASSESGENNEQFF.

The chain employs TRBV19 and TRBJ1-5; 7 positions agree with TRBD1. CDR1 LNHDA and CDR2 SQIVND come from the germline V gene (reference sequence). The CDR3 runs 14 residues. After removal of 1 base from V and 6 bases from J, the junction contained 3 bases not matched to a gene. The CDR3 DNA sequence: TGTGCCAGTAGTATAGTGACAGGGACTCAGCCCCAGCATTTT. Translating gives CASSIVTGTQPQHF.

The V and J genes are TRBV7-9 and TRBJ2-7, with a weak D call TRBD1 (5 bases). V was shortened by 5 bases and J by 3 bases, with 11 bases between the two germline ends. Germline values: CDR1 SEHNR, CDR2 FQNEAQ (reference sequence). The CDR3 is 13 residues long. The DNA of the CDR3 is TGTGCCAGCAGCATAGACAGTAACTACGAGCAGTACTTC. Its translation: CASSIDSNYEQYF.

J is TRBJ1-1 and V is TRBV30, with D hard to call. CDR3 size: 13 residues. V lost 4 bases and J lost 1, with 10 bases in between. Germline CDR1 reads GTSNPN; CDR2 reads SVGIG (reference sequence). For the CDR3, the DNA is TGTGCCTGGACGAGAGGGAGGAACACTGAAGCTTTCTTT. This codes for CAWTRGRNTEAFF. The full variable domain, its missing parts supplied by reference TRBV30 and TRBJ1-1, is SQTIHQWPATLVQPVGSPLSLECTVEGTSNPNLYWYRQAAGRGLQLLFYSVGIGQISSEVPQNLSASRPQDRQFILSSKKLLLSDSGFYLCAWTRGRNTEAFFGQGTRLTVV.

J is TRBJ1-6 and V is TRBV5-4; 9 bases line up with TRBD1. The CDR3 is 15 residues long. The junction had 8 bases not matched to a gene; V was cut back by 3 bases and J by 10 bases. Germline loops: CDR1 SGHNT, CDR2 YYREEE (reference sequence). In nucleotides, the CDR3 is TGTGCCAGCAGCTCGAGGACAGGGGTGGGATCACCCCTCCACTTT. This sequence encodes CASSSRTGVGSPLHF.

CDR3 amino acids: CASSRGTAYEQYF. The CDR3 DNA is TGCGCCAGCAGTAGAGGGACAGCCTACGAGCAGTACTTC. The V call is TRBV10-1, the J call TRBJ2-7; TRBD1 matches at 7 bases. The V gene's germline CDR1 is WNHNN and CDR2 SYGVQD (reference sequence). V trimming: 5 bases; J trimming: 2 bases; junction bases outside the gene matches: 3. The CDR3 covers 13 residues.

This chain links TRBV5-1 with TRBJ2-7, with a possible D match to TRBD2 (7 bases). Germline V gene data show CDR1 as SGHRS and CDR2 as YFSETQ. V was clipped by 0 bases and J by 0 bases, with 13 bases between them. This CDR3 spans 16 amino acids. Here the CDR3 reads CASSLEGGGTSYEQYF. The DNA for the CDR3 is TGCGCCAGCAGCTTGGAAGGGGGGGGGACCTCCTACGAGCAGTACTTC.

The chain carries TRBV29-1 and TRBJ1-1, with TRBD1 as a possible D gene (6 bases). The V end lost 4 bases, the J end lost 5 bases, and 8 bases lay between the germline ends. The length of the CDR3 is 11 residues. Germline assignment: CDR1 SQVTM and CDR2 ANQGSEA. For the CDR3, the DNA is TGCAGCGTTGTAGGGGGAACTGAAGCTTTCTTT. Amino acids: CSVVGGTEAFF.

This clone came up a few times. The chain employs TRBV25-1 and TRBJ1-5, with 7 bases lining up with TRBD1. The germline V gene encodes CDR1 MGHDK and CDR2 SYGVNS. The CDR3 runs 15 residues. V dropped 3 bases and J dropped 6; count of bases not matched to a gene: 8. The CDR3 region has the DNA TGTGCCAGCAGTGACGGGAGGGGGCTCGTTCAGCCCCAGCATTTT. Protein: CASSDGRGLVQPQHF.